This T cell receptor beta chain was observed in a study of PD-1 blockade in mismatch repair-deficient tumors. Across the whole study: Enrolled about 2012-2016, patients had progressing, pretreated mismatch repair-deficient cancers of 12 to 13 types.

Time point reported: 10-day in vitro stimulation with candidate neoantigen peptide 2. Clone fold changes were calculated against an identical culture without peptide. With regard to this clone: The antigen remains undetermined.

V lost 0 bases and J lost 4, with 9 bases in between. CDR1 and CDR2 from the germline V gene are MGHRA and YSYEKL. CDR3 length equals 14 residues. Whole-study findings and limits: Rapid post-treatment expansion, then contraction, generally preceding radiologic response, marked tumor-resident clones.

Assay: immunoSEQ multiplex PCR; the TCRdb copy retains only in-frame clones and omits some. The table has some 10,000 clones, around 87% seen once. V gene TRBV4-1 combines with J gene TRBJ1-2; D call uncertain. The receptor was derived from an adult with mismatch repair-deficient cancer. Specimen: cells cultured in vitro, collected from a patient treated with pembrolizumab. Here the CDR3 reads CASSQDGVAYGYTF. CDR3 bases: TGCGCCAGCAGCCAAGACGGGGTTGCCTATGGCTACACCTTC.